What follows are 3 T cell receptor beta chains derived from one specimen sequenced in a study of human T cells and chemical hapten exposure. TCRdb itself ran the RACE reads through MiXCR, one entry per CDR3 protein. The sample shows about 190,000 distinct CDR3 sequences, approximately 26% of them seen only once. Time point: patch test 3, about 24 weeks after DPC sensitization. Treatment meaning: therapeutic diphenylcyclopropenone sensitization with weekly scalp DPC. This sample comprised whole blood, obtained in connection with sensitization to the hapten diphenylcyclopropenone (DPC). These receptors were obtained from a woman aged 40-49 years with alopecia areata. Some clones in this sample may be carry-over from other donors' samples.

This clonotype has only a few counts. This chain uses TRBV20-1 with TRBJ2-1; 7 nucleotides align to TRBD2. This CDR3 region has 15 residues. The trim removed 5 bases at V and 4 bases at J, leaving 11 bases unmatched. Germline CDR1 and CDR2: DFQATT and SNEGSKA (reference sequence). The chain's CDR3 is CSAPPGGSGYNEQFF. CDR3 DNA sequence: TGCAGTGCTCCCCCCGGCGGGAGTGGGTACAATGAGCAGTTCTTC.

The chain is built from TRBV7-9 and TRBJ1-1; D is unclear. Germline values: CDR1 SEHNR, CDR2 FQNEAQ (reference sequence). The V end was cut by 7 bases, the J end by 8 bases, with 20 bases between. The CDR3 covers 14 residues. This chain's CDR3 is CASNPDVPMREAFF. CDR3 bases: TGTGCCAGCAACCCGGACGTCCCAATGAGGGAAGCTTTCTTT.

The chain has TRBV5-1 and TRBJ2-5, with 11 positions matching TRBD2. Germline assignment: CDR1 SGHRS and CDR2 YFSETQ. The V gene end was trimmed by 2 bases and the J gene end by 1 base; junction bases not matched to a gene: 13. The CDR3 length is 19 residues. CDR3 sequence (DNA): TGCGCCAGCAGCTTCGGGCAGGAGTATACTAGCGGGAGCCAAGAGACCCAGTACTTC. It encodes CASSFGQEYTSGSQETQYF.